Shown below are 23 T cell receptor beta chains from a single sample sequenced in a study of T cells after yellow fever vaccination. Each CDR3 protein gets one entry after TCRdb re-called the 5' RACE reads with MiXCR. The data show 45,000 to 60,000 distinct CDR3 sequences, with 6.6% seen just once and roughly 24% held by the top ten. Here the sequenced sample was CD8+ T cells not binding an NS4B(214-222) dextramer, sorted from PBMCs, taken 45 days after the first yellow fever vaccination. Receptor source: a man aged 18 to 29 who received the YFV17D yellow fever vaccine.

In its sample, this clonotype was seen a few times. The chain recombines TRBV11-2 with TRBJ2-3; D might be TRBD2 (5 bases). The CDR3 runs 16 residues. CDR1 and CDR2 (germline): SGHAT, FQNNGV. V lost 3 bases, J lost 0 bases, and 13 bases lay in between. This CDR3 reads CASSLGSPISTDTQYF. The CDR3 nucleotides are TGTGCCAGCAGCTTGGGGAGTCCGATAAGCACAGATACGCAGTATTTT. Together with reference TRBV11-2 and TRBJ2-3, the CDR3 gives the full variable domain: EAGVAQSPRYKIIEKRQSVAFWCNPISGHATLYWYQQILGQGPKLLIQFQNNGVVDDSQLPKDRFSAERLKGVDSTLKIQPAKLEDSAVYLCASSLGSPISTDTQYFGPGTRLTVL.

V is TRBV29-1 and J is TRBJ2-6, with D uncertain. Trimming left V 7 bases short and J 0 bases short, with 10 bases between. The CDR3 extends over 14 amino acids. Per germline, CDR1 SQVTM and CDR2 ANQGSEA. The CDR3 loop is CSAKGISGANVLTF. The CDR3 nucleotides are TGCAGCGCCAAAGGGATCTCTGGGGCCAACGTCCTGACTTTC.

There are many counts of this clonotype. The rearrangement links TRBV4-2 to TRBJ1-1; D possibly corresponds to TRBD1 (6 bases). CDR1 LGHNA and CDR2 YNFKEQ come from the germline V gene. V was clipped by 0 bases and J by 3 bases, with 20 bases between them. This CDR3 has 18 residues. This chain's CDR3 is CASSQDRTVRGPHTEAFF. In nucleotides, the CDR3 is TGTGCCAGCAGCCAAGATCGCACGGTCCGGGGGCCGCACACTGAAGCTTTCTTT.

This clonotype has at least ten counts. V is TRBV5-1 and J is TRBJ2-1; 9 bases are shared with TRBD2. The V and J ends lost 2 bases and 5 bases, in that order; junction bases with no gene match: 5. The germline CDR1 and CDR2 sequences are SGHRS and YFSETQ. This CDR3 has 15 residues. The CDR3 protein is CASSFGASGNNEQFF. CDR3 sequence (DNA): TGCGCCAGCAGCTTCGGGGCTAGCGGGAACAATGAGCAGTTCTTC. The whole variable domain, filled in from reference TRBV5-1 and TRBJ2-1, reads KAGVTQTPRYLIKTRGQQVTLSCSPISGHRSVSWYQQTPGQGLQFLFEYFSETQRNKGNFPGRFSGRQFSNSRSEMNVSTLELGDSALYLCASSFGASGNNEQFFGPGTRLTVL.

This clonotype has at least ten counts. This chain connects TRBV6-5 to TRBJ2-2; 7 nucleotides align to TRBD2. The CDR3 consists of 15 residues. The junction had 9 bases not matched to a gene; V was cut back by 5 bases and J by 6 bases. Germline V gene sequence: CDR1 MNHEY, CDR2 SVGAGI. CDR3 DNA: TGTGCCAGCAGTCACAGACTAGCCCCGGCCGGGGAGCTGTTTTTT. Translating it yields CASSHRLAPAGELFF.

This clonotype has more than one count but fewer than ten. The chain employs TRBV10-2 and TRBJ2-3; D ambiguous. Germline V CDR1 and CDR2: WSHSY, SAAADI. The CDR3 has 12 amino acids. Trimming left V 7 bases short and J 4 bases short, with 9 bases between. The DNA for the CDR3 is TGCGCCAGCAACGCCCTGGCAGATACGCAGTATTTT. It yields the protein CASNALADTQYF.

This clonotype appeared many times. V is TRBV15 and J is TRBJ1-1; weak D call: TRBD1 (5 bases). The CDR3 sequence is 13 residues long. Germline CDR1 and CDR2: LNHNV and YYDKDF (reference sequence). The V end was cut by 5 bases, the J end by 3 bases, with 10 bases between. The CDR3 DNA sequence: TGTGCCACCAGCCCGCGGGGGTACACTGAAGCTTTCTTT. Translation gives CATSPRGYTEAFF.

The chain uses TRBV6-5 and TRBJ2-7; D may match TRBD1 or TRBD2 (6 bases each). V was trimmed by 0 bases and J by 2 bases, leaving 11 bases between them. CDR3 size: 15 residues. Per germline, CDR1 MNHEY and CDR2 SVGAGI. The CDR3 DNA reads TGTGCCAGCAGTTACTCGGGGGGCTCCCCCTACGAGCAGTACTTC. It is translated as CASSYSGGSPYEQYF.

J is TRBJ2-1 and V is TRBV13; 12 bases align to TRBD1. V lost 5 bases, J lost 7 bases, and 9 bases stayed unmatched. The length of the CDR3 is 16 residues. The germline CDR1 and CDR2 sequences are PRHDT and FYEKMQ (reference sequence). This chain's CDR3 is CASSAALGQGANEQFF. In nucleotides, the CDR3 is TGTGCCAGCAGCGCAGCATTGGGACAGGGGGCTAATGAGCAGTTCTTC.

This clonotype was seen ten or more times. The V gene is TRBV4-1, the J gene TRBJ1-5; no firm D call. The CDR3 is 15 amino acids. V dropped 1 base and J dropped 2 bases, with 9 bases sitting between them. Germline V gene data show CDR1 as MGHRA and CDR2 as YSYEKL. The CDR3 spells CASSQVLGGNQPQHF. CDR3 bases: TGCGCCAGCAGCCAAGTGCTTGGGGGCAATCAGCCCCAGCATTTT.

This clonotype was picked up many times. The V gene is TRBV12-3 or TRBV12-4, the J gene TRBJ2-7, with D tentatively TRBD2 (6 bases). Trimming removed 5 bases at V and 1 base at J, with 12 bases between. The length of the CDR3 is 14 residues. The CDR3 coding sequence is TGTGCCAGCAGTCGGGGGTCGAGGTCCTACGAGCAGTACTTC. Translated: CASSRGSRSYEQYF.

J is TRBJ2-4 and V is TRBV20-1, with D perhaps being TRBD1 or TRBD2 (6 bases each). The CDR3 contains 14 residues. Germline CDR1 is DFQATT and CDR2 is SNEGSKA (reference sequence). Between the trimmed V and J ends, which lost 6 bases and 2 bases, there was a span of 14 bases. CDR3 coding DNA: TGCAGTGCCCCCGGGGGCCTTTCCAAAAACATTCAGTACTTC. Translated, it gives CSAPGGLSKNIQYF.

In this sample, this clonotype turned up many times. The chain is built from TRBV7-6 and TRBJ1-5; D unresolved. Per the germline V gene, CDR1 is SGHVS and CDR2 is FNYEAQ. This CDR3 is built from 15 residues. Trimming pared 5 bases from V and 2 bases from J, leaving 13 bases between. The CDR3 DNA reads TGTGCCAGCAGCATAAAGAGTGGGGGCAATCAGCCCCAGCATTTT. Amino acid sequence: CASSIKSGGNQPQHF.

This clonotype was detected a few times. The CDR3 sequence is CASSHLTGALLASGVTGELFF. DNA of the CDR3: TGCGCCAGCAGCCATCTCACAGGGGCCCTATTGGCTAGCGGGGTAACCGGGGAGCTGTTTTTT. V is TRBV4-1 and J is TRBJ2-2; the match to TRBD2 covers 9 bases. Germline CDR1 is MGHRA and CDR2 is YSYEKL. The CDR3 sequence is 21 residues long. The J segment lost 5 bases and the V segment lost 3 bases, leaving 22 bases of the junction unmatched.

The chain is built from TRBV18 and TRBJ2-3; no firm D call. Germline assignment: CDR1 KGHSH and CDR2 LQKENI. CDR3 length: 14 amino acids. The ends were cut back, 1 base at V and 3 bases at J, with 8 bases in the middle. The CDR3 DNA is TGTGCCAGCTCACCACTCGACTTGACAGATACGCAGTATTTT. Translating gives CASSPLDLTDTQYF.

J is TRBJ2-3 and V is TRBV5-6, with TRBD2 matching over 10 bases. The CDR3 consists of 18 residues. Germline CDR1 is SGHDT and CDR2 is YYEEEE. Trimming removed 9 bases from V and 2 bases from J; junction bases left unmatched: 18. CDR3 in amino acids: CATRVRAASGGLTDTQYF. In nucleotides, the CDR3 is TGTGCCACCCGGGTAAGAGCGGCTAGCGGGGGACTCACAGATACGCAGTATTTT.

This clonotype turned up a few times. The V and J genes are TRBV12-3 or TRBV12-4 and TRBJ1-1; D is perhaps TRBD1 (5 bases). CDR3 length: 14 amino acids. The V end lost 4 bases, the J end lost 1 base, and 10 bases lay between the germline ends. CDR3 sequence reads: CASSWDGSNTEAFF. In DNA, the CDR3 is TGTGCCAGCAGTTGGGACGGATCGAACACTGAAGCTTTCTTT.

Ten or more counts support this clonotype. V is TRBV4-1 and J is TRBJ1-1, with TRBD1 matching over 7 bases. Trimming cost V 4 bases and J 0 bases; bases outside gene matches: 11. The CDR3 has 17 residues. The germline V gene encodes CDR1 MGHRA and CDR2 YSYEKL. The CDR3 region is CASSRIPGQHLNTEAFF. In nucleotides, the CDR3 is TGCGCCAGCAGCCGAATCCCGGGACAGCACCTGAACACTGAAGCTTTCTTT.

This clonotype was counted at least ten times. DNA of the CDR3: TGTGCCAGCAGTAAGGGGACTATCTACGAGCAGTACTTC. This encodes CASSKGTIYEQYF. The rearrangement joins TRBV12-3 or TRBV12-4 to TRBJ2-7, with 7 positions matching TRBD2. The CDR3 is 13 amino acids. V was pared by 5 bases and J by 3 bases, with 4 bases of the junction left unmatched.

The CDR3 protein is CASSQDWGGSTEAFF. CDR3 DNA sequence: TGCGCCAGCAGCCAAGACTGGGGGGGGAGTACTGAAGCTTTCTTT. The chain carries TRBV4-3 and TRBJ1-1; possibly TRBD1 for D (5 bases). The V end lost 0 bases, the J end lost 5 bases, and 13 bases lay between the germline ends. Germline assignment: CDR1 LGHNA and CDR2 YSLEER. The CDR3 extends over 15 amino acids.

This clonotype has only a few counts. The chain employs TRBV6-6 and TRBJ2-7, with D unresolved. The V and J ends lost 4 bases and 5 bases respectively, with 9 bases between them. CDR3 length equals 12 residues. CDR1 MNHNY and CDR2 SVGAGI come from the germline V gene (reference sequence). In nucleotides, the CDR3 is TGTGCCAGCAGTTGGGGTAGAAACGAGCAGTACTTC. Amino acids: CASSWGRNEQYF.

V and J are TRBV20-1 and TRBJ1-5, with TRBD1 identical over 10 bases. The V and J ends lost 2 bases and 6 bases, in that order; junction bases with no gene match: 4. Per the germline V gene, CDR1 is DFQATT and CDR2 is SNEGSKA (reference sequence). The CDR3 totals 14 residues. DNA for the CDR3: TGCAGTGCTAGATTGACAGGGGGCGGTCAGCCCCAGCATTTT. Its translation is CSARLTGGGQPQHF.

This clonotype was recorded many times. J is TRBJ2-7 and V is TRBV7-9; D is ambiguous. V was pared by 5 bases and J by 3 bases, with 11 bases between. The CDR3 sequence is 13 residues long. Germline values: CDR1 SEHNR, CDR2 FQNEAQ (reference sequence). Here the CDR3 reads CASSPTENYEQYF. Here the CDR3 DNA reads TGTGCCAGCAGCCCCACAGAAAACTACGAGCAGTACTTC.